This T cell receptor (beta chain) is from a study of CD8 T cells in ankylosing spondylitis (dated by TCRdb to about 2017). At the level of the whole study: To find TCR variants linked to disease, the study profiled T cell receptor beta repertoires in ankylosing spondylitis patients and healthy donors. Peripheral blood was sampled, and synovial fluid was additionally collected from ankylosing spondylitis patients. In total, the full study cohort was made up of 85 to 140 healthy donors and 25 to 30 ankylosing spondylitis patients. Results the study describes overall, beyond this receptor: The disease-linked clones were reported to be significantly enriched in matched synovial fluid samples from ankylosing spondylitis patients. Blood from ankylosing spondylitis patients appeared to be characterized by a TCR beta motif made up of fewer than ten highly homologous amino acid variants. A CD8+ phenotype was shown by the disease-linked clones, which were found at relatively low frequencies in peripheral blood. Some of the motif variants had been reported before in the synovial fluid and blood of reactive arthritis patients, a finding that suggests common disease-initiation mechanisms.

Trimming accounts for 0 bases at V and 5 bases at J, while the number of junction bases matched to no gene is 10. From the cysteine through the phenylalanine, the CDR3 covers 17 amino acids. This entry keeps only the CDR3 DNA: 51 bases, framed from base 1. Per the germline V gene, SGHRS is the CDR1 and YFSETQ is the CDR2. The sequencing machine was an Illumina HiSeq 2500. Quantitative 5'-RACE with molecular barcodes was the method used to prepare the TCR beta libraries. Regarding the original processing steps: A new computational method based on a probabilistic model of VDJ rearrangement was used to identify disease-linked TCR variants. The public reads were run again by TCRdb, first through fastp at Q25 and then through MiXCR, and only productive beta chains were kept. Each entry merges the rows of one CDR3 protein and shows their most common DNA and genes. TCRdb's processing, not the authors', yielded these V and J calls. Within this sample are 250,000 to 400,000 distinct CDR3 sequences, with roughly 12% of them counted one time only. The biggest ten clones account for around 10% of the sample.

About this clonotype: Its antigen is unknown. No base quality information exists; no much larger clone differs at one position.

The receptor's source is a female donor with ankylosing spondylitis or in good health (not recorded which). The sequenced material came from blood, either unsorted or a sorted T cell fraction (not recorded which). The chain is assembled from TRBV5-1 and TRBJ1-2; 10 bases in the middle match TRBD1. Here the CDR3 is given as CASSLVGTGVLGYGYTF. Here is the DNA: TGCGCCAGCAGCTTGGTTGGGACAGGGGTACTGGGGTATGGCTACACCTTC.